Below, one T cell receptor beta chain is given with its context. This clonotype was picked up a small number of times. No antigen is known for it. The record has no base qualities; no much larger clone is one base away. As encoded in the germline V gene, CDR1 is WSHSY while CDR2 is SAAADI. The CDR3 starts with the cysteine, ends with the phenylalanine, and has 15 residues. The only DNA kept is the CDR3, 45 bases in frame from the first base. Germline trimming amounts to 10 bases on V and 2 bases on J, with 10 as the count of junction bases outside the gene matches. This entry is derived from a study of vaccination and CD4 T cells after COVID-19 (dated 2022 in TCRdb). General notes on the study: In the convalescent cohort there were six males and four females, among whom were two Hispanic individuals, seven Caucasians, two Asians and one multiracial person. Each participant got two doses of either the Pfizer-BioNTech BNT162b2 vaccine (n=8) or the Moderna mRNA-1273 vaccine (n=2). Control cultures received a CEFX viral epitope pool as the positive control, an HIV-1 Nef peptide pool as the negative control, or no peptide. An earlier paper using these donors assessed, at the TCR clonotype level, memory CD4+ T cell crossreactivity between SARS-CoV-2 and common cold coronavirus spike proteins. Post-COVID blood samples were collected from convalescent patients a median of roughly 100 days after diagnosis, with a range of about 35 to 170 days. Post-vaccine blood samples were collected a median of around 70 days after the second vaccine dose, ranging from roughly 13 to 250 days. For stimulating the cultures, overlapping spike peptide pools were used, derived from SARS-CoV-2 as well as from the common cold coronaviruses HCoV-NL63, HCoV-OC43 and HCoV-229E. The spike-specific CD4+ TCR repertoire was compared before and after mRNA vaccination in under 11 COVID-19 convalescent patients and a handful of infection-naive healthy vaccine recipients.

Overall study outcomes, separate from this receptor: In convalescent patients, a median 86.3% of post-vaccine SARS-CoV-2-reactive clones were detected only after vaccination, and vaccine-specific priming was suggested by this finding. Although the median number of SARS-CoV-2-reactive clonotypes went up from around 19 after infection to 35 to 40 after vaccination, the increase was not significant. The number of convalescent patients in the study was relatively small, and the study did not examine early timepoints following natural infection. Of the vaccine-specific clones in convalescent patients, 304 of 307, or nearly all, reacted only to SARS-CoV-2 spike and did not cross-react with common cold coronaviruses.

Receptor amplification or capture employed PCR. At the Johns Hopkins FTIC core, DNA from the cultured CD4+ T cells underwent TCR sequencing with the Oncomine TCR Beta short-read assay. Genomic DNA was extracted from the cultured CD4+ T cells with the QIAamp micro DNA kit. Oncomine TCR Beta libraries made from cultured CD4+ T cells were pooled using unique dual indexes and sequenced on an Illumina iSeq 100. In the authors' own workflow: Non-productive sequences were removed, and CDR3s not starting with C, not ending with F or W, or shorter than 7 amino acids were discarded. Antigen-specific clonotypes were identified with the MANAFEST web application by comparing peptide-stimulated wells with reference and other culture wells. Positive clones required FDR below 0.05, an odds ratio above 5, and productive frequency above 0.1% in at least two of three replicate wells. Cross-reactive clonotypes were defined as significantly expanded in both SARS-CoV-2 spike wells and at least one common cold coronavirus spike condition. Similarity between CDR3 sequences was evaluated in R version 3.6.1 using Levenshtein distances (stringdist) and unrooted phylogenetic trees (ape). The public sequencing data were trimmed at Q25 with fastp and processed into clonotypes with MiXCR by TCRdb, which kept only in-frame beta chains. Rows with a matching CDR3 protein are joined into one entry that keeps the most common DNA and genes. It is TCRdb's table, rather than the study itself, that gives the V and J calls and clone size. The sample records 7,700 or so distinct CDR3 sequences, 37% of which are singletons. The ten largest clonotypes hold about 16% of the sample.

The treatment or condition label on this specimen signifies: approximately 10-day PBMC culture with coronavirus spike peptide pools or control peptides (ViraFEST assay). CD4+ T cells from unexposed donors were collected before the COVID-19 pandemic (2011-2018). The ViraFEST assay, used in the study, expanded antigen-specific T cells with peptide pools and then identified the expanded clonotypes through TCR sequencing. PBMCs were cultured at around 2 million per well in IMDM supplemented with roughly 5% human AB serum and 9 to 10 IU/ml IL-2, with 10 ug/ml peptide pools added. On days 3 and 7, half of the culture medium was replaced with fresh IL-2-containing medium. Once the cells had been in culture for 10 days, the EasySep CD4+ T cell isolation kit was used to isolate CD4+ T cells by negative selection. As cell number allowed, CD4+ T cells from unexposed donors were tested for reactivity to SARS-CoV-2 S and N and to four common cold coronavirus spike pools. Ficoll-Paque Plus gradient centrifugation was used to isolate PBMCs from whole blood, and the isolated PBMCs were then either used fresh or cryopreserved at -140C. Triplicate wells were generally used for each culture condition. The leukapheresis product used for the unexposed donors was purchased from a commercial source.

The receptor chain draws on TRBV10-2 and TRBJ2-5, with 10 junctional bases fitting TRBD2. This receptor was identified in a human donor in good health. The sequenced material came from CD4+ T cells from blood, cultured in vitro. The CDR3 protein is CATTRTSGRQETQYF. Here is the DNA: TGCGCCACCACGAGGACTAGCGGAAGACAAGAGACCCAGTACTTC.